Listed below are T cell receptor beta chains from one sample, sequenced in a study of immune cell composition in non-small cell lung cancer. Repertoires were generated with immunoSEQ multiplex PCR, while TCRdb's copy carries only in-frame clones and drops some. The data hold about 2,000 clones, with approximately 80% observed a single time. The sample taken for sequencing was lung tumor tissue. Receptors originate from a human donor with non-small cell lung cancer. CDR3s include the opening cysteine and the closing phenylalanine or tryptophan. The D gene is left open where the match is weak.

d_call: .; v_call: TRBV19; j_call: TRBJ1-2; cdr3_nt: TGTGCCAGTACCCCAAGGGGGGGGATTTTTAACTATGGCTACACCTTC; cdr3_aa: CASTPRGGIFNYGYTF
d_call: TRBD2; v_call: TRBV18; j_call: TRBJ2-7; cdr3_nt: TGTGCCAGCTCACCACCGACTAGCGGGCGCTCCTACGAGCAGTACTTC; cdr3_aa: CASSPPTSGRSYEQYF
d_call: .; v_call: TRBV7-9; j_call: TRBJ1-1; cdr3_nt: TGTGCCAGCAGCTTAGCAGGGAGAAGTGAAGCTTTCTTT; cdr3_aa: CASSLAGRSEAFF
d_call: .; v_call: TRBV4-1; j_call: TRBJ1-5; cdr3_nt: TGCGCCAGCAGCCAAGAATTTTCGCAGGGGTTCCAGCCCCAGCATTTT; cdr3_aa: CASSQEFSQGFQPQHF
d_call: .; v_call: TRBV11-3; j_call: TRBJ2-7; cdr3_nt: TGTGCCAGCAGCTTCCGCTTTCAGGGCTACGAGCAGTACTTC; cdr3_aa: CASSFRFQGYEQYF
d_call: .; v_call: TRBV13; j_call: TRBJ2-1; cdr3_nt: TGTGCCAGCAGCCCCCAGGGGGTGGCGGGGGGCCGAGAGCAGTTCTTC; cdr3_aa: CASSPQGVAGGREQFF
d_call: TRBD1; v_call: TRBV19; j_call: TRBJ1-4; cdr3_nt: TGTGCCAGTAGTATAGGGACAGGCGTCGGTGAAAAACTGTTTTTT; cdr3_aa: CASSIGTGVGEKLFF
d_call: .; v_call: TRBV7-7; j_call: TRBJ2-2; cdr3_nt: TGTGCTAGCAGCCTAGACTACTCCACCGGGGAGCTGTTTTTT; cdr3_aa: CASSLDYSTGELFF
d_call: TRBD1; v_call: TRBV18; j_call: TRBJ2-3; cdr3_nt: TGTGCCAGCTCACCCGGACAGGGGTCAGATACGCAGTATTTT; cdr3_aa: CASSPGQGSDTQYF
d_call: .; v_call: TRBV11-2; j_call: TRBJ2-7; cdr3_nt: TGTGCCAGCGGCAGAACAGGGTTCTCCTACGAGCAGTACTTC; cdr3_aa: CASGRTGFSYEQYF
d_call: .; v_call: TRBV7-2; j_call: TRBJ2-3; cdr3_nt: TGTGCCAGCAGCTTATCCGAGTATTCAGATACGCAGTATTTT; cdr3_aa: CASSLSEYSDTQYF
d_call: .; v_call: TRBV28; j_call: TRBJ2-7; cdr3_nt: TGTGCCAGCAGCCCGACAGAACCCTACGAGCAGTACTTC; cdr3_aa: CASSPTEPYEQYF
d_call: TRBD1; v_call: TRBV9; j_call: TRBJ1-2; cdr3_nt: TGTGCCAGCAGCGAGCACGGGACAGACTATGGCTACACCTTC; cdr3_aa: CASSEHGTDYGYTF